These 31 T cell receptor beta chains were all obtained from the same sample, sequenced in a study of T-cell reconstitution after alpha-beta-depleted transplantation in children. Unique molecular identifiers were used to barcode this TCRbeta library. From the PCR reads, TCRdb called clonotypes with MiXCR, one entry per CDR3 protein. Among roughly 220,000 distinct CDR3 sequences listed, approximately 8.4% were seen once. Sequencing was performed on PBMCs, mostly from graft donor cells, taken 360 days after TCRalphabeta/CD19-depleted stem cell transplant. The receptors originated from a male patient under 10 years old who had a stem cell transplant for acute myeloid leukemia, so the T cells may come from the graft donor.

The gene calls are TRBV20-1 and TRBJ2-7; 9 nucleotides match TRBD2. Looked up from germline, CDR1 is DFQATT and CDR2 is SNEGSKA (reference sequence). This CDR3 has 14 amino acids. The junction had 11 bases not matched to a gene; V was cut back by 5 bases and J by 6 bases. The CDR3, as DNA: TGCAGTGCTCCTCCCGGGACTAGCCTCCGCGAGCAGTACTTC. This sequence encodes CSAPPGTSLREQYF.

In its sample, this clonotype was seen many times. The gene calls are TRBV29-1 and TRBJ1-3; D ambiguous. The CDR3 has 14 residues. The germline V gene has CDR1 SQVTM and CDR2 ANQGSEA. The ends were cut back, 4 bases at V and 4 bases at J, with 14 bases in the middle. CDR3 sequence: CSVVLPRLGNTIYF. The CDR3 DNA is TGCAGCGTTGTGCTACCGAGGTTGGGAAACACCATATATTTT.

This clonotype was found once. The V gene is TRBV28, the J gene TRBJ1-3, with D tentatively TRBD1 (6 bases). Trimming removed 8 bases from V and 8 bases from J, with 22 bases in between. This CDR3 contains 15 residues. CDR1 is MDHEN and CDR2 is SYDVKM in the germline V gene. The CDR3 region is CASSSLDSAGYTIYF. Here the CDR3 DNA reads TGTGCCAGCTCCTCTTTGGACAGTGCCGGCTACACCATATATTTT.

This clonotype showed up just a few times. This sequence joins TRBV7-2 and TRBJ2-7; maybe TRBD2 (5 bases). There are 13 residues in the CDR3. Trimming cost V 3 bases and J 3 bases, with 9 bases left between them. Germline V lookup: CDR1 SGHTA, CDR2 FQGNSA. CDR3 in DNA: TGTGCCAGCAGCTTTTCCAGCGGCTACGAGCAGTACTTC. Its translation is CASSFSSGYEQYF. Full variable domain (rest looked up from reference TRBV7-2 and TRBJ2-7): GAGVSQSPSNKVTEKGKDVELRCDPISGHTALYWYRQSLGQGLEFLIYFQGNSAPDKSGLPSDRFSAERTGGSVSTLTIQRTQQEDSAVYLCASSFSSGYEQYFGPGTRLTVT.

The V call is TRBV14, the J call TRBJ2-4; D call uncertain. V was pared by 3 bases and J by 3 bases, with 9 bases between. Germline assignment: CDR1 SGHDN and CDR2 FVKESK. The CDR3 extends over 14 amino acids. CDR3 sequence: CASSHTGFKNIQYF. CDR3 bases: TGTGCCAGCAGCCACACGGGCTTCAAAAACATTCAGTACTTC.

The chain is built from TRBV7-3 and TRBJ1-1; D gene uncertain. The CDR3 extends over 13 amino acids. CDR1 is SGHTA and CDR2 is FQGTGA in the germline V gene. V was trimmed by 0 bases and J by 0 bases, leaving 2 bases between them. CDR3 coding DNA: TGTGCCAGCAGCTTAACTATGAACACTGAAGCTTTCTTT. Protein product: CASSLTMNTEAFF.

As DNA, the CDR3 is TGTGCCTGGAGACCAGGCTCCGGGGAGCTGTTTTTT. Translated, it gives CAWRPGSGELFF. The chain joins TRBV30 to TRBJ2-2; D is ambiguous. The CDR3 spans 12 residues. Trimming left V 3 bases short and J 6 bases short, with 8 bases between. Germline V gene data show CDR1 as GTSNPN and CDR2 as SVGIG (reference sequence).

This clonotype has ten or more counts. This rearrangement joins TRBV5-1 to TRBJ1-5; 8 bases align to TRBD1. With 4 bases clipped from V and 4 bases from J, the junction kept 7 bases outside the gene matches. The V gene's germline CDR1 is SGHRS and CDR2 YFSETQ. This CDR3 contains 15 residues. The CDR3 region is CASSIGQGTNQPQHF. DNA for the CDR3: TGCGCCAGCAGCATTGGACAGGGCACTAATCAGCCCCAGCATTTT.

This clonotype was found a few times. V usage is TRBV11-2 and J usage is TRBJ2-1; tentative D call: TRBD1 (5 bases). The CDR3 is 15 residues long. The germline gives CDR1 SGHAT, CDR2 FQNNGV. V was trimmed by 1 base and J by 0 bases, leaving 7 bases between them. The CDR3 sequence is CASSLVGASYNEQFF. The CDR3 DNA reads as TGTGCCAGCAGCTTAGTAGGGGCCTCCTACAATGAGCAGTTCTTC.

The chain carries TRBV18 and TRBJ1-3; D is undetermined. The V end lost 1 base, the J end lost 7 bases, and 2 bases lay between the germline ends. Germline V lookup: CDR1 KGHSH, CDR2 LQKENI. The CDR3 loop spans 11 amino acids. CDR3 amino acids: CASSPRNTIYF. In DNA form, the CDR3 reads TGTGCCAGCTCACCACGGAACACCATATATTTT.

The chain joins TRBV20-1 to TRBJ2-3, with D unclear. The CDR3 is 14 amino acids. In germline, CDR1 is DFQATT, CDR2 SNEGSKA (reference sequence). Trimming pared 5 bases from V and 1 base from J, leaving 13 bases between. The CDR3 spells CSAPRPDRTDTQYF. Written as DNA, the CDR3 is TGCAGTGCTCCAAGACCGGACCGCACAGATACGCAGTATTTT.

This clonotype showed up many times. The chain combines TRBV5-1 with TRBJ2-5; 7 bases match TRBD2. CDR3 length: 14 amino acids. CDR1 and CDR2 from the germline V gene are SGHRS and YFSETQ. V was clipped by 1 base and J by 7 bases; unmatched bases: 7. The CDR3 here is CASSLTSDYLTQYF. CDR3 DNA: TGCGCCAGCAGCTTGACTAGCGATTATTTGACCCAGTACTTC. The full variable domain, its missing parts supplied by reference TRBV5-1 and TRBJ2-5, is KAGVTQTPRYLIKTRGQQVTLSCSPISGHRSVSWYQQTPGQGLQFLFEYFSETQRNKGNFPGRFSGRQFSNSRSEMNVSTLELGDSALYLCASSLTSDYLTQYFGPGTRLLVL.

As DNA, the CDR3 is TGTGCCAGCAGCTTAACGGTTTGGGAACCTGGGGCCAACGTCCTGACTTTC. It codes for CASSLTVWEPGANVLTF. This chain joins TRBV7-3 and TRBJ2-6; D is uncertain. Trimming shortened V by 0 bases and J by 2 bases, and 11 bases separated the two germline ends. This CDR3 comprises 17 residues. Per germline, CDR1 SGHTA and CDR2 FQGTGA.

The sample holds many counts of this clonotype. The gene calls are TRBV6-2 or TRBV6-3 and TRBJ2-1; no clear D gene. Germline CDR1 reads MNHEY; CDR2 reads SVGEGT. This CDR3 has 12 residues. The germline V and J ends were trimmed by 7 bases and 9 bases, with 13 bases remaining between them. The CDR3 coding sequence is TGTGCCAGCACTTCCTCGTTGCGTGAGCAGTTCTTC. Translation gives CASTSSLREQFF.

There are many counts of this clonotype. V is TRBV20-1 and J is TRBJ2-7, with TRBD2 matching 8 bases. The CDR3 has 14 amino acids. Germline loops: CDR1 DFQATT, CDR2 SNEGSKA (reference sequence). The junction had 13 bases not matched to a gene; V was cut back by 6 bases and J by 6 bases. CDR3 DNA: TGCAGTGCAGCCGCTAGCGGGCGACCGATCGAGCAGTACTTC. Encoded protein: CSAAASGRPIEQYF.

The V and J genes are TRBV25-1 and TRBJ2-5, with 10 positions matching TRBD1. With 7 bases clipped from V and 3 bases from J, the junction kept 2 bases outside the gene matches. Germline lookup yields CDR1 MGHDK and CDR2 SYGVNS. CDR3 length: 13 residues. This CDR3 is CASKGQGKETQYF. The CDR3 DNA reads TGTGCCAGCAAGGGACAGGGGAAAGAGACCCAGTACTTC.

There are a few counts of this clonotype. This chain links TRBV12-3 or TRBV12-4 with TRBJ1-4; D uncertain. Trimming left V 2 bases short and J 8 bases short, with 15 bases between. CDR3 length equals 15 residues. The CDR3 region has the DNA TGTGCCAGCAGTTTAAACAGCCTTCTACGGGAAAAACTGTTTTTT. Its protein is CASSLNSLLREKLFF.

This clonotype was seen ten or more times. The gene calls are TRBV15 and TRBJ2-2; TRBD1 matches 8 bases. The CDR3 is 16 amino acids. V lost 3 bases and J lost 0; bases outside the gene matches: 3. Germline V gene lookup returns CDR1 LNHNV and CDR2 YYDKDF (reference sequence). The CDR3, as DNA: TGTGCCACCAGCAGCCAGGGACAGGCGAACACCGGGGAGCTGTTTTTT. Translated, it gives CATSSQGQANTGELFF.

This clonotype was recorded a few times. The chain recombines TRBV12-3 or TRBV12-4 with TRBJ2-5, with D possibly matching TRBD1 (6 bases). The CDR3 has 14 residues. V was shortened by 5 bases and J by 3 bases, with 13 bases between the two germline ends. CDR3 sequence reads: CASSPRTAEETQYF. The CDR3 coding sequence is TGTGCCAGCAGTCCCCGGACAGCTGAAGAGACCCAGTACTTC.

This clonotype came up many times. The genes are TRBV12-3 or TRBV12-4 and TRBJ2-7, with D unclear. V was pared by 5 bases and J by 5 bases, with 7 bases between. The length of the CDR3 is 11 residues. CDR3 nucleotide sequence: TGTGCCAGCAGTGCCTACCACGAGCAGTACGTC. Its protein product is CASSAYHEQYV.

This clonotype occurred many times. The chain carries TRBV10-3 and TRBJ1-1; no firm D call. The V and J ends lost 0 bases and 4 bases respectively, with 18 bases between them. CDR1 is ENHRY and CDR2 is SYGVKD in the germline V gene. This CDR3 has 17 amino acids. CDR3 sequence: CAISESLDRPLPTEAFF. CDR3 sequence (DNA): TGTGCCATCAGTGAGTCCTTAGACCGGCCCTTGCCCACTGAAGCTTTCTTT.

This clonotype was counted a few times. The gene calls are TRBV9 and TRBJ2-3, with 8 bases that match TRBD2. Trimming took 0 bases from V and 4 from J; bases not matched to a gene: 1. CDR1 is SGDLS, CDR2 YYNGEE, per germline. The CDR3 extends over 14 amino acids. CDR3 sequence reads: CASSVDGRADTQYF. CDR3 in DNA: TGTGCCAGCAGCGTAGACGGGAGGGCAGATACGCAGTATTTT. The whole variable domain, remainder taken from reference TRBV9 and TRBJ2-3, is DSGVTQTPKHLITATGQRVTLRCSPRSGDLSVYWYQQSLDQGLQFLIQYYNGEERAKGNILERFSAQQFPDLHSELNLSSLELGDSALYFCASSVDGRADTQYFGPGTRLTVL.

This clonotype was picked up a small number of times. The chain recombines TRBV6-2 or TRBV6-3 with TRBJ2-7; a weak D match, TRBD1 (6 bases). In germline, CDR1 is MNHEY, CDR2 SVGEGT. The length of the CDR3 is 13 residues. V was clipped by 5 bases and J by 2 bases, with 10 bases between them. The CDR3, as DNA: TGTGCCAGCAGTCGACAGGCGACCTACGAGCAGTACTTC. Encoded protein: CASSRQATYEQYF.

This clonotype was seen ten or more times. CDR3 protein: CASSRTASEQYV. In DNA, the CDR3 is TGTGCCAGCAGCAGGACAGCCTCCGAGCAGTACGTC. This chain joins TRBV7-8 and TRBJ2-7, with D possibly TRBD1 on 6 matching bases. Per germline, CDR1 SGHVS and CDR2 FQNEAQ. This CDR3 comprises 12 residues. Trimming shortened V by 5 bases and J by 6 bases, and 11 bases separated the two germline ends.

This clonotype was recorded at least ten times. The chain employs TRBV29-1 and TRBJ2-3, with D uncertain. CDR3 length: 10 residues. Germline assignment: CDR1 SQVTM and CDR2 ANQGSEA. The V end lost 4 bases, the J end lost 10 bases, and 9 bases lay between the germline ends. The CDR3 protein is CSVGQPAQYF. CDR3 nucleotides: TGCAGCGTTGGACAACCGGCGCAGTATTTT.

This clonotype showed up just a few times. J is TRBJ2-3 and V is TRBV4-2; D perhaps matches TRBD1 (5 bases). Looked up from germline, CDR1 is LGHNA and CDR2 is YNFKEQ. V lost 0 bases, J lost 12 bases, and 19 bases lay in between. There are 15 residues in the CDR3. The CDR3 sequence is CASSQDRQGNFHQYF. CDR3 bases: TGTGCCAGCAGCCAAGATAGGCAGGGCAACTTCCACCAGTATTTT.

V gene TRBV12-3 or TRBV12-4 combines with J gene TRBJ1-2, with D tentatively TRBD1 (5 bases). The CDR3 is 15 amino acids. V was clipped by 5 bases and J by 0 bases, with 13 bases between them. In DNA form, the CDR3 reads TGTGCCAGCAGTGTACAGGCCTCCCCTAACTATGGCTACACCTTC. It is translated as CASSVQASPNYGYTF.

The CDR3: CASRDGYEQYV. The CDR3 coding sequence is TGTGCCAGTCGGGACGGATACGAGCAGTACGTC. This chain joins TRBV6-1 and TRBJ2-7; tentatively, D is TRBD1 or TRBD2 (5 bases each). Trimming pared 9 bases from V and 4 bases from J, leaving 10 bases between. Germline V gene data show CDR1 as MNHNS and CDR2 as SASEGT. CDR3 length: 11 amino acids.

This clonotype was seen ten or more times. The chain recombines TRBV7-2 with TRBJ2-3, with a possible D match to TRBD2 (6 bases). V dropped 5 bases and J dropped 2 bases, with 11 bases sitting between them. This CDR3 region has 14 residues. Germline V CDR1 and CDR2: SGHTA, FQGNSA. CDR3 nucleotides: TGTGCCAGCAGCCCCGGGGGTCCCACAGATACGCAGTATTTT. This sequence encodes CASSPGGPTDTQYF. Full variable domain (missing parts from reference TRBV7-2 and TRBJ2-3): GAGVSQSPSNKVTEKGKDVELRCDPISGHTALYWYRQSLGQGLEFLIYFQGNSAPDKSGLPSDRFSAERTGGSVSTLTIQRTQQEDSAVYLCASSPGGPTDTQYFGPGTRLTVL.

The chain links TRBV5-1 to TRBJ2-1; 8 positions agree with TRBD1. The CDR3 runs to 16 residues. Germline CDR1 reads SGHRS; CDR2 reads YFSETQ. V shed 4 bases, J shed 4 bases, and the junction held 10 bases outside the gene matches. CDR3 bases: TGCGCCAGCAGCGGAGATGTGAGACAGGGGTACAATGAGCAGTTCTTC. Translated, it gives CASSGDVRQGYNEQFF.

This clonotype has a count of ten or more. The chain is built from TRBV20-1 and TRBJ1-2, with D maybe TRBD1 (5 bases). This CDR3 is 12 amino acids long. Between the trimmed V and J ends, which lost 3 bases and 8 bases, there was a span of 13 bases. Germline V gene sequence: CDR1 DFQATT, CDR2 SNEGSKA (reference sequence). The chain's CDR3 is CSASVGGGGYTF. For the CDR3, the DNA is TGCAGTGCTAGCGTTGGGGGTGGGGGCTACACCTTC.